These T cell receptor beta chains were read from a single sample in a study of identical twins. TCRdb re-derived calls from the 5' RACE reads in MiXCR, one entry per CDR3 protein. The sample contains roughly 700,000 distinct CDR3 sequences, less than 10% of which appear only once. The sample also formed part of further work on yellow fever vaccine responses in identical twins.

The sample consisted of PBMCs. Source of these receptors: a woman under 30 in good health. CDR3s include the opening cysteine and the closing phenylalanine or tryptophan. Fields, in order: CDR3 length, V gene, J gene, clone size, D gene, CDR3 DNA, CDR3 protein. D genes are given only for firm matches. Clone size is given for some rows only: seen once, a few or many times, or a class if the clone is expanded.

length: 12; V: TRBV6-1; J: TRBJ2-1; size: few; D: NA; DNA: TGTGCCAGCAGTGAATACCGGTATGAGCAGTTCTTC; CDR3: CASSEYRYEQFF
length: 16; V: TRBV29-1; J: TRBJ2-5; size: many; D: NA; DNA: TGCAGCGTCTTCCCGGGACTGGGCCAGGGGGGAGAGACCCAGTACTTC; CDR3: CSVFPGLGQGGETQYF
length: 13; V: TRBV28; J: TRBJ1-2; size: NA; D: NA; DNA: TGTGCCAGCAGTTTATCAGCGTCCGGAGGCTACACCTTC; CDR3: CASSLSASGGYTF
length: 16; V: TRBV18; J: TRBJ2-1; size: few; D: TRBD2; DNA: TGTGCCAGCTCACCGACAGGATGGCGGGAGGCAAATGAGCAGTTCTTC; CDR3: CASSPTGWREANEQFF
length: 14; V: TRBV11-2; J: TRBJ1-2; size: NA; D: TRBD1; DNA: TGTGCCAGCAGAAGACAGGGCCTTTTTACCGGCTACACCTTC; CDR3: CASRRQGLFTGYTF
length: 14; V: TRBV7-9; J: TRBJ1-5; size: NA; D: NA; DNA: TGTGCCAGCAGCTTAGACGGCCGAAATCAGCCCCAGCATTTT; CDR3: CASSLDGRNQPQHF
length: 15; V: TRBV28; J: TRBJ2-3; size: NA; D: NA; DNA: TGTGCCAGCAGGCTCCCTCGGGGGGCCACAGATACGCAGTATTTT; CDR3: CASRLPRGATDTQYF
length: 13; V: TRBV4-2; J: TRBJ2-1; size: many; D: TRBD1; DNA: TGTGCCACGGGGACAGGAGAATACAATGAGCAGTTCTTC; CDR3: CATGTGEYNEQFF
length: 16; V: TRBV9; J: TRBJ2-2; size: NA; D: TRBD1; DNA: TGTGCCAGCAGCCCCTCCCGGACAGGGAGATCCGGGGAGCTGTTTTTT; CDR3: CASSPSRTGRSGELFF
length: 15; V: TRBV5-1; J: TRBJ2-1; size: many; D: TRBD1; DNA: TGCGCCAGCAACCCCCGGGACAGGGTCCACAATGAGCAGTTCTTC; CDR3: CASNPRDRVHNEQFF
length: 17; V: TRBV7-9; J: TRBJ2-3; size: NA; D: TRBD1; DNA: TGTGCCAGCAGCGCCAACGCCGGGACAGTATTCACAGATACGCAGTATTTT; CDR3: CASSANAGTVFTDTQYF
length: 17; V: TRBV20-1; J: TRBJ2-3; size: few; D: TRBD2; DNA: TGCAGTGCTAGCCACCCCGGGACTAGCGGATACACAGATACGCAGTATTTT; CDR3: CSASHPGTSGYTDTQYF
length: 13; V: TRBV12-3/TRBV12-4; J: TRBJ1-2; size: NA; D: NA; DNA: TGTGCCAGCAGTAACCCTCAGTCTAGTGGCTACACCTTC; CDR3: CASSNPQSSGYTF
length: 13; V: TRBV19; J: TRBJ2-3; size: few; D: NA; DNA: TGTGCCAGTAGTACCCCAGACGGTTACACGCAGTATTTT; CDR3: CASSTPDGYTQYF
length: 15; V: TRBV20-1; J: TRBJ2-7; size: few; D: TRBD2; DNA: TGCAGTGCTAGAGAAGGGAGCGGGGGTTCTTCATTGCAGTACTTC; CDR3: CSAREGSGGSSLQYF
length: 14; V: TRBV3-1; J: TRBJ1-2; size: few; D: NA; DNA: TGTGCCAGCAGCTACCGCATTAAAACTACTGGCTACACCTTC; CDR3: CASSYRIKTTGYTF
length: 14; V: TRBV6-1; J: TRBJ1-6; size: many; D: TRBD1; DNA: TGTGCCAGCCTTTGGGGACAGGCGAATTCACCCCTCCACTTT; CDR3: CASLWGQANSPLHF
length: 15; V: TRBV29-1; J: TRBJ2-7; size: NA; D: NA; DNA: TGCAGCGTTGAAGGAGGGTCAGGGGTCTCCTACGAGCAGTACTTC; CDR3: CSVEGGSGVSYEQYF
length: 18; V: TRBV28; J: TRBJ2-7; size: NA; D: NA; DNA: TGTGCCAGCAGCTCTCCCCCTCGTTTAGGTAGCCCCTCCTACGAGCAGTACTTC; CDR3: CASSSPPRLGSPSYEQYF
length: 16; V: TRBV5-1; J: TRBJ2-6; size: few; D: NA; DNA: TGCGCCAGCAGCTTGTTACACCTCTCTGGGGCCAACGTCCTGACTTTC; CDR3: CASSLLHLSGANVLTF
length: 13; V: TRBV5-6; J: TRBJ2-7; size: many; D: NA; DNA: TGTGCCAGCAGCTTGTCCAGCGCCTACGAGCAGTACTTC; CDR3: CASSLSSAYEQYF
length: 15; V: TRBV27; J: TRBJ1-1; size: few; D: NA; DNA: TGTGCCAGCAGTTTTTCGGGCAAGAGGGACACTGAAGCTTTCTTT; CDR3: CASSFSGKRDTEAFF
length: 16; V: TRBV11-2; J: TRBJ2-7; size: NA; D: TRBD1; DNA: TGTGCCAGCAGCTGGACAGGAGACCTGATAAACTACGAGCAGTACTTC; CDR3: CASSWTGDLINYEQYF
length: 14; V: TRBV20-1; J: TRBJ2-5; size: NA; D: NA; DNA: TGCAGTGCTAGGATGTCTTCGGGCCGAGAGACCCAGTACTTC; CDR3: CSARMSSGRETQYF
length: 15; V: TRBV6-2/TRBV6-3; J: TRBJ2-7; size: NA; D: TRBD2; DNA: TGTGCCAGCAGTTACCCCAGCGGGAGTTCCTACGAGCAGTACTTC; CDR3: CASSYPSGSSYEQYF
length: 13; V: TRBV29-1; J: TRBJ2-1; size: few; D: TRBD2; DNA: TGCAGCGTTTATAGCGGGGGGGCAGGTGAGCAGTTCTTC; CDR3: CSVYSGGAGEQFF
length: 14; V: TRBV5-6; J: TRBJ2-3; size: many; D: TRBD2; DNA: TGTGCCAGCATCGAAGCGGGAGATGCAGATACGCAGTATTTT; CDR3: CASIEAGDADTQYF
length: 15; V: TRBV20-1; J: TRBJ2-1; size: many; D: NA; DNA: TGCAGTGCCCCGACGGTCGGGGAGTGGGACAATGAGCAGTTCTTC; CDR3: CSAPTVGEWDNEQFF
length: 14; V: TRBV29-1; J: TRBJ1-1; size: NA; D: NA; DNA: TGCAGCGCCTGTCCGGCCAGCTCCAACACTGAAGCTTTCTTT; CDR3: CSACPASSNTEAFF
length: 16; V: TRBV15; J: TRBJ2-2; size: NA; D: NA; DNA: TGTGCCACCAGCAGGTACAGGGCCGCGAACACCGGGGAGCTGTTTTTT; CDR3: CATSRYRAANTGELFF